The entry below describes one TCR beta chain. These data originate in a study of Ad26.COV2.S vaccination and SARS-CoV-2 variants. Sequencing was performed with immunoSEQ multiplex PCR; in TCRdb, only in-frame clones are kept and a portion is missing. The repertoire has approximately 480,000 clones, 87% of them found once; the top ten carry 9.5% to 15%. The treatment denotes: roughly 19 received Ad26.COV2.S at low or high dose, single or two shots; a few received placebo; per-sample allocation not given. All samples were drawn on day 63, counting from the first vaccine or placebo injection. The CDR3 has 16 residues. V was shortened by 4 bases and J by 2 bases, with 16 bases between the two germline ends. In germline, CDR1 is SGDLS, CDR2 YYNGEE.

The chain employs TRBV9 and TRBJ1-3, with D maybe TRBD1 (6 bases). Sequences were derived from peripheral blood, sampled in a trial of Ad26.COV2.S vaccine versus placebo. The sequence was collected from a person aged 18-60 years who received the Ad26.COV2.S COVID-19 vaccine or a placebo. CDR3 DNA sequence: TGTGCCAGCAGCACCCCGGACAGCATCCCTGGAAACACCATATATTTT. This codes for CASSTPDSIPGNTIYF.